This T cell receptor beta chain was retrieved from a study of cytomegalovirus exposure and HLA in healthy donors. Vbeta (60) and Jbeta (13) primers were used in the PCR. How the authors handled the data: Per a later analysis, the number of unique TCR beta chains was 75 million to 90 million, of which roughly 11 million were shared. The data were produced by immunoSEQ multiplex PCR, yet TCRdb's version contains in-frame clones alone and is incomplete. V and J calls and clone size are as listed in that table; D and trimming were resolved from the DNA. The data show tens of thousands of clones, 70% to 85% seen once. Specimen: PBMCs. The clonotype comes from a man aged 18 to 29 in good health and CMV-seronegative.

CDR3: CASSSHRVHYGYTF. In DNA, the CDR3 is TGTGCCAGCAGTTCCCACAGGGTTCACTATGGCTACACCTTC. V and J are TRBV27 and TRBJ1-2; TRBD1 might be the D (6 bases). The CDR3 has 14 amino acids. The V gene lost 4 bases and the J gene lost 3 bases, with 12 bases spanning the gap. Per the germline V gene, CDR1 is MNHEY and CDR2 is SMNVEV (reference sequence).